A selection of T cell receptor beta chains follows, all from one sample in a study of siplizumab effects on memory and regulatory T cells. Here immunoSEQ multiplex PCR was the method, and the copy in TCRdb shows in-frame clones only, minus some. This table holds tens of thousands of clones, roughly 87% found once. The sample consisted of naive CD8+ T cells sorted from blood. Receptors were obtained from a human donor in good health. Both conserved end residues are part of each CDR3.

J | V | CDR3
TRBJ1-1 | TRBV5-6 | CASSLTGGNTEAFF
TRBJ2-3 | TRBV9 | CASSGGQSKFPDTQYF
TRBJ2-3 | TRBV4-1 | CASSQFSGSQIDTQYF
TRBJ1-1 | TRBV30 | CAWSVQTLEAFF
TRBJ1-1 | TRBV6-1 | CASSEVRTLNTEAFF
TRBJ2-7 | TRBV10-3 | CAISAFQGSGTYEQYF
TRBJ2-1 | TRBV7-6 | CASSAVAGVNNEQFF
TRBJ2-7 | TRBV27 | CASSSPGTGTYEQYF
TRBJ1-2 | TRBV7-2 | CASRTRGGDGYTF
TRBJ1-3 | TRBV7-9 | CASSLTRGPGNTIYF
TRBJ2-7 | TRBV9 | CASSAGQDYEQYF
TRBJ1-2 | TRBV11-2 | CASSSITIDRGYTF
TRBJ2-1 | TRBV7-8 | CASSPGTYYNEQFF
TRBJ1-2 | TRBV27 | CASGYIDGYTF
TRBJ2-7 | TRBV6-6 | CASSTRADEQYF
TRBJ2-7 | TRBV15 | CATSSVQGAPYEQYF
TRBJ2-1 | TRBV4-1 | CASSQEVLAGEQFF
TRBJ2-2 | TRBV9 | CASSVATSANTGELFF
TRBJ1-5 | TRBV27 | CASRPRQGGLQPQHF
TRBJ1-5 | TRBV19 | CASSIWVGAYSNQPQHF
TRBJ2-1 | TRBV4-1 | CASSQDNPRSSYNEQFF
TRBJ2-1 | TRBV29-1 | CSAPLGLEAFF
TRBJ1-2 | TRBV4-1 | CASSQRQTYGYTF
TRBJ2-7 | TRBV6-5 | CASSGAGSPYEQYF
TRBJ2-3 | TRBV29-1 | CSSRLESTDTQYF
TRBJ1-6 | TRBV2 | CASRGTASSYNSPLHF
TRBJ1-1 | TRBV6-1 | CASGMGLGTEAFF
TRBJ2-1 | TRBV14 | CASSSRTSGSYNEQFF
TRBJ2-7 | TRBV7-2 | CASSLWSVLGSSYEQYF
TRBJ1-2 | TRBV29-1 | CSVTEVGGYTF
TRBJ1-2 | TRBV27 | CASSIQGSYGYTF
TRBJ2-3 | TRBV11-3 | CASSTGLAGTDTQYF
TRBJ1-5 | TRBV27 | CASSLSYKGQPQHF
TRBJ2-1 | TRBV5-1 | CASSLDVSYSYNEQFF
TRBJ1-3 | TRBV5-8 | CASSLGAVLSGNTIYF
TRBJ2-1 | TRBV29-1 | CSVLQGNGEQFF
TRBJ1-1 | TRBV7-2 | CASSLPFGQGRDTEAFF
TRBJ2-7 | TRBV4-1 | CASSQEPGQGLGEQYF
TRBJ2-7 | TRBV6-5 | CASAPWGSGNEQYF
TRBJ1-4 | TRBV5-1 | CASSLGEAATNEKLFF
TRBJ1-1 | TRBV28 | CASRDRLQGHTEAFF
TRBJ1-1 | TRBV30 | CAWIMNTEAFF
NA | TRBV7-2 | CASSWTSGHSYEQYF
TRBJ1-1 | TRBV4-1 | CASSQDFGVLMNTEAFF
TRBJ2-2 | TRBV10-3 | CAISDATGELFF
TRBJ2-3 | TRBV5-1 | CASSFGGGTDTQYF
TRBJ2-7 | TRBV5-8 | CASSSRRRGTYEQYF
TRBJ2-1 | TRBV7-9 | CASSLALGHKVGEQFF
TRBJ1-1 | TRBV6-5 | CASTLAPGMNTEAFF
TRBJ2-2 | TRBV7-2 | CASSLEAESGPGELFF
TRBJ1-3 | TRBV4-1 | CASSLLQSSGNTIYF
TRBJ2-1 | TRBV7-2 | CASNHSGRAYNEQFF
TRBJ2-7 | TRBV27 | CASSSWEGLSYEQYF
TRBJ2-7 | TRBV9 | CASSVPRDEQYF
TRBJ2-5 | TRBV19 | CASSPYHQETQYF
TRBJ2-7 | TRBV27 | CASSFLAGDSYEQYF
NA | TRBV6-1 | CASSEYGGIGYEQYF
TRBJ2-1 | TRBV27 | CASTYSGGYNEQFF
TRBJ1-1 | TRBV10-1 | CASRAGTATEAFF